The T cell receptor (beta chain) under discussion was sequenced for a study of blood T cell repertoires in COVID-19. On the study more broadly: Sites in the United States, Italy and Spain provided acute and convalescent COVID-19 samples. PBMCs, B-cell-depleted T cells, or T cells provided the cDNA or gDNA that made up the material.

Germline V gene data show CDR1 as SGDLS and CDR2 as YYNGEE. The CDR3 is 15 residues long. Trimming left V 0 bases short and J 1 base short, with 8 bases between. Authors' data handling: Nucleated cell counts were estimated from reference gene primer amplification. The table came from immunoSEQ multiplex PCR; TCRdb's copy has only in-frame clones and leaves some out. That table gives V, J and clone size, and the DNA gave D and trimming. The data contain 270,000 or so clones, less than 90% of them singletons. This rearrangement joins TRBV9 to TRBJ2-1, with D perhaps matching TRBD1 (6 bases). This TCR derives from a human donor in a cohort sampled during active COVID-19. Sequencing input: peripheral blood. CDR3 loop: CASSVVDRSYNEQFF. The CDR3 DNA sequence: TGTGCCAGCAGCGTAGTCGACAGGTCCTACAATGAGCAGTTCTTC.